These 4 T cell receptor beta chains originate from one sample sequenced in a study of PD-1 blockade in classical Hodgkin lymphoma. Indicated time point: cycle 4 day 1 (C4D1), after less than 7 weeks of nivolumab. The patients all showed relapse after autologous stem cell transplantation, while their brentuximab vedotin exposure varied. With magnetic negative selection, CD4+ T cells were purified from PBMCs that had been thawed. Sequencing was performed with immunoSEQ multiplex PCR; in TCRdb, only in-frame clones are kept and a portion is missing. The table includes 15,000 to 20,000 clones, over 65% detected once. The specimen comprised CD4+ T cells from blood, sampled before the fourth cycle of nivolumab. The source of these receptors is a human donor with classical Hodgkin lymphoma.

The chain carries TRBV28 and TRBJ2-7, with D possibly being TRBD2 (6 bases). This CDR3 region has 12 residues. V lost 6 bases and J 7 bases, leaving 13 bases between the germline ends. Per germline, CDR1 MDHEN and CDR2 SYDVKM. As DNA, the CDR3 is TGTGCCAGCAGATCTAGCGCTCGGGAGCAGTACTTC. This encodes CASRSSAREQYF.

CDR3 DNA: TGTGCCAGCAGTTTATCACCCGTTGGAGCTTTCTTT. Translating gives CASSLSPVGAFF. This chain links TRBV28 with TRBJ1-1; D is uncertain. The V gene's germline CDR1 is MDHEN and CDR2 SYDVKM. The CDR3 consists of 12 residues. The ends were cut back, 1 base at V and 10 bases at J, with 10 bases in the middle. The whole variable domain, remainder taken from reference TRBV28 and TRBJ1-1, is DVKVTQSSRYLVKRTGEKVFLECVQDMDHENMFWYRQDPGLGLRLIYFSYDVKMKEKGDIPEGYSVSREKKERFSLILESASTNQTSMYLCASSLSPVGAFFGQGTRLTVV.

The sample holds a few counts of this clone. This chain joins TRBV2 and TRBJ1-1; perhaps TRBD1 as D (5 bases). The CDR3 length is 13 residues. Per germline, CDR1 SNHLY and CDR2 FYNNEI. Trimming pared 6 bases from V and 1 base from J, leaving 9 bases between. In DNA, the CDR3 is TGTGCCAGCAGGTACACAGGGAACACTGAAGCTTTCTTT. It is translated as CASRYTGNTEAFF.

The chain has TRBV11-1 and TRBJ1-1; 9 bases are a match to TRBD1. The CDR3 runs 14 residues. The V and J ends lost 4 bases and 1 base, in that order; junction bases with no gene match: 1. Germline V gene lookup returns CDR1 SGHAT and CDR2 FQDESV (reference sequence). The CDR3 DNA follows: TGTGCCAGCAGCTCGGGACAGGGGAACACTGAAGCTTTCTTT. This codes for CASSSGQGNTEAFF.